A selection of T cell receptor beta chains follows, all from one sample in a study of shared clonotypes between healthy human individuals. The repertoire was sequenced with immunoSEQ multiplex PCR; TCRdb's copy has only in-frame clones and lacks some. Found here are fewer than 600,000 clones, around 74% of them singletons; the top ten hold about an eighth. Sequencing was carried out using PBMCs. Receptors originate from a woman aged 40-49 years in good health. Some clones in this sample may be carry-over from other donors' samples. Each CDR3 is given with its conserved first and last residue. A D gene is named only where the DNA matches it firmly. The listing skips clone size in some rows; elsewhere it reads once, few, many or a size class.

v_call	j_call	clone_size	d_call	cdr3_nt	cdr3_aa
TRBV29-1	TRBJ2-1	-	-	TGCAGCGTTGAAGGGCAGGGCCCCTCCAATGAGCAGTTCTTC	CSVEGQGPSNEQFF
TRBV30	TRBJ2-2	-	-	TGTGCCTGGAGGGTGGGCACCACCGGGGAGCTGTTTTTT	CAWRVGTTGELFF
TRBV2	TRBJ1-2	-	TRBD1	TGTGCCAGCAGAGGGACAGGGGGCACCATTAACTATGGCTACACCTTC	CASRGTGGTINYGYTF
TRBV28	TRBJ2-1	-	-	TGTGCCAGCGAGCAGGGGACTGACTACAATGAGCAGTTCTTC	CASEQGTDYNEQFF
TRBV28	TRBJ2-4	-	-	TGTGCCAGCAGTTTAGTCAACGGTGGCCAGCGCAACATTCAGTACTTC	CASSLVNGGQRNIQYF
TRBV9	TRBJ2-5	-	-	TGTGCCAGCAGCGTAGCGGGGCAGCAAGAGACCCAGTACTTC	CASSVAGQQETQYF
TRBV30	TRBJ1-2	-	-	TGTGCCTGGAGTGCTCGAGGAGGTACCTATGGCTACACCTTC	CAWSARGGTYGYTF
TRBV19	TRBJ1-5	once	-	TGTGCCAGTAGGAACTGGCAGGGGCAGGGGCCCCAGCATTTT	CASRNWQGQGPQHF
TRBV4-2	TRBJ2-1	few	-	TGTGCCAGCAGCCCTTCCCTGGCAGCTACCTACAATGAGCAGTTCTTC	CASSPSLAATYNEQFF
TRBV5-1	TRBJ2-1	few	-	TGCGCCAGCAGCTTACGACCGGGAGATGGGGATGAGCAGTTCTTC	CASSLRPGDGDEQFF
TRBV28	TRBJ1-2	-	-	TGTGCCAGCAGAGTCCACAGCGACGTCTATGGCTACACCTTC	CASRVHSDVYGYTF
TRBV9	TRBJ2-7	-	-	TGTGCCAGCAGCGTAGACGAATTCTCCTACGAGCAGTACTTC	CASSVDEFSYEQYF
TRBV11-1	TRBJ2-7	-	-	TGTGCCAGCAGCTTAGAGTTGAGTGGCGGGACCTACGAGCAGTACTTC	CASSLELSGGTYEQYF
TRBV2	TRBJ2-7	once	TRBD1	TGTGCCAGCAGTTGGACAGGGGCAAGGTACGAGCAGTACTTC	CASSWTGARYEQYF
TRBV6-5	TRBJ2-3	-	-	TGTGCCAGCAGTTACTCGCCTGAGGGAGATACGCAGTATTTT	CASSYSPEGDTQYF
TRBV27	TRBJ1-4	few	-	TGTGCCAGCAGACCAAAACAGCCCGCAACTAATGAAAAACTGTTTTTT	CASRPKQPATNEKLFF
TRBV10-3	TRBJ1-2	-	-	TGTGCCATCAGTGAGGGACAGTACTATGGCTACACCTTC	CAISEGQYYGYTF
TRBV6-5	TRBJ2-7	-	TRBD2	TGTGCCAGCAGCCCCGGGACTACTGGGTCAGAGCAGTACTTC	CASSPGTTGSEQYF
TRBV4-2	TRBJ2-5	-	-	TGTGCCAGCAGCCAAGTACAATGGGCCGACCAGTACTTC	CASSQVQWADQYF
TRBV7-8	TRBJ1-1	-	-	TGTGCCAGCAGCTTAGCAGGGTTGAACACTGAAGCTTTCTTT	CASSLAGLNTEAFF
TRBV2	TRBJ2-2	-	TRBD1	TGTGCCAGCGGAAAAGGACAGGTAGACACCGGGGAGCTGTTTTTT	CASGKGQVDTGELFF
TRBV14	TRBJ2-2	-	-	TGTGCCAGCAGCCGATACCGGGACTCGGGAAACACCGGGGAGCTGTTTTTT	CASSRYRDSGNTGELFF
TRBV9	TRBJ1-2	-	TRBD1	TGTGCCAGCAGCGTTCGTGGGACAGGGGACTATGGCTACACCTTC	CASSVRGTGDYGYTF
TRBV18	TRBJ1-4	-	-	TGTGCCAGCTCACCAAGTTCGGCCGAAGAAAAACTGTTTTTT	CASSPSSAEEKLFF
TRBV30	TRBJ1-2	few	TRBD1	TGTGCCTGGGCCGACAGGGGGGATGGCTACACCTTC	CAWADRGDGYTF
TRBV19	TRBJ1-5	-	-	TGTGCCAGTAGAAGACAGTCTAATAGCAATCAGCCCCAGCATTTT	CASRRQSNSNQPQHF